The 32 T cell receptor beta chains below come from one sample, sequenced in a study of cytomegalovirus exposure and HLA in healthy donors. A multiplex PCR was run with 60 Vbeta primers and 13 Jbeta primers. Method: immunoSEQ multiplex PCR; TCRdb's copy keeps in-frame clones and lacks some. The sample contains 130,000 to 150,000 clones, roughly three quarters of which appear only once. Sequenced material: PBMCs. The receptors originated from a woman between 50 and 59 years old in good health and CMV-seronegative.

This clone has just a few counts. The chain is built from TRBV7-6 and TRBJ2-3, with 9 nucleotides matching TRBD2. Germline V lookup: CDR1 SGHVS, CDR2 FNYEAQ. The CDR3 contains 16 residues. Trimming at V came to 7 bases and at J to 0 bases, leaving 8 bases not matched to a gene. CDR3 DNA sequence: TGTGCCAGCACCCCTAGCCTAGCGGGGAGCACAGATACGCAGTATTTT. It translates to CASTPSLAGSTDTQYF.

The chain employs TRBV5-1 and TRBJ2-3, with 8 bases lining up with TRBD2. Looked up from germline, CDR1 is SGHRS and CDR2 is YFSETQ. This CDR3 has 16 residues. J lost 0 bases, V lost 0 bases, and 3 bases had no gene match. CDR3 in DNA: TGCGCCAGCAGCTTGGATGGGACTAGTAGCACAGATACGCAGTATTTT. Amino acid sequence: CASSLDGTSSTDTQYF.

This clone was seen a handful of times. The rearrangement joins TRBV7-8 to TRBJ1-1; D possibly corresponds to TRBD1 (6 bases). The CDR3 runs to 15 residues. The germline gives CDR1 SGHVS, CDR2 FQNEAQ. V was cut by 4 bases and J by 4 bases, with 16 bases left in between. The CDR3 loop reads CASSSVGAVGTEAFF. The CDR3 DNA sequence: TGTGCCAGCAGCTCGGTGGGGGCGGTAGGCACTGAAGCTTTCTTT.

The CDR3 DNA reads TGTGCCAGCAGTTTATTGACAGGGAGCCGGGGAGGTACGCAGTATTTT. This codes for CASSLLTGSRGGTQYF. The chain employs TRBV27 and TRBJ2-3; TRBD1 might be the D (7 bases). The CDR3 loop spans 16 amino acids. V dropped 1 base and J dropped 8 bases, with 19 bases sitting between them. Per the germline V gene, CDR1 is MNHEY and CDR2 is SMNVEV (reference sequence).

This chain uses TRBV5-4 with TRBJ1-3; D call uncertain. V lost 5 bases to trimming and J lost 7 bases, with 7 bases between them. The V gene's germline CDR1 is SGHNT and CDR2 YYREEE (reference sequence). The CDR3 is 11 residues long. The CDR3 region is CASRKENTIYF. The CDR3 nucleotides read TGTGCCAGCAGGAAAGAGAACACCATATATTTT.

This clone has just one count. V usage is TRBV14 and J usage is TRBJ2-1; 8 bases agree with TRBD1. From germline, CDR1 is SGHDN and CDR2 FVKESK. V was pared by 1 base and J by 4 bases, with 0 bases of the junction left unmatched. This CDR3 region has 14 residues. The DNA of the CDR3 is TGTGCCAGCAGCCAAGGGACAGGGTACAATGAGCAGTTCTTC. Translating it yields CASSQGTGYNEQFF.

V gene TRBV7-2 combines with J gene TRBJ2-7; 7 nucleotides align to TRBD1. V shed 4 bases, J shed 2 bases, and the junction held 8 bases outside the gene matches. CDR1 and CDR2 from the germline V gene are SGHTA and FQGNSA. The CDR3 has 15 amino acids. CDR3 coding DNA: TGTGCCAGCAGCTCGGATCCCGGGACAGCCTACGAGCAGTACTTC. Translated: CASSSDPGTAYEQYF.

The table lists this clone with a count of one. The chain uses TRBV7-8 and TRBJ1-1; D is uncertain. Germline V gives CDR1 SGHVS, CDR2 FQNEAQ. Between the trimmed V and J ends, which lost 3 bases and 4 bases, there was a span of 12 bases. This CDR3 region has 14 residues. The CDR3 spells CASSFLSGTTEAFF. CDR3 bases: TGTGCCAGCAGCTTTCTATCAGGCACCACTGAAGCTTTCTTT.

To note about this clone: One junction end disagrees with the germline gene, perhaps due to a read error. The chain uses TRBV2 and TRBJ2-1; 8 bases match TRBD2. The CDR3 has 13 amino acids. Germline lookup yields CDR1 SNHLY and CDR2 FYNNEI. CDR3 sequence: CASSLRPGLESVF. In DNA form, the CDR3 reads TGTGCCAGCAGCCTCAGACCGGGACTAGAGTCGGTCTTC.

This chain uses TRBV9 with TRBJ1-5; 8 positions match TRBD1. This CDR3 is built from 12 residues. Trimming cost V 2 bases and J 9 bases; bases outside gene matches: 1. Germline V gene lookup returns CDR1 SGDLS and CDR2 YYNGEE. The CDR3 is CASSVGTGPQHF. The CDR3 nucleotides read TGTGCCAGCAGCGTGGGGACAGGGCCCCAGCATTTT.

In DNA, the CDR3 is TGTGCCAGCAGTTTTGGAGGGGAAATAGATACGCAGTATTTT. The encoded protein is CASSFGGEIDTQYF. The chain joins TRBV28 to TRBJ2-3, with D perhaps TRBD2 (6 bases). The CDR3 consists of 14 residues. CDR1 MDHEN and CDR2 SYDVKM come from the germline V gene. With 3 bases removed from V and 5 bases from J, the gap between germline ends came to 12 bases.

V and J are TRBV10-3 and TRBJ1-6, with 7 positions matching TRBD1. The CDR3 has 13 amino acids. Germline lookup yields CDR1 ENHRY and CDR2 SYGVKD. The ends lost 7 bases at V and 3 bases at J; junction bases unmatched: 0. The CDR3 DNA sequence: TGTGCCATCACAGGGGGCTATAATTCACCCCTCCACTTT. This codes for CAITGGYNSPLHF.

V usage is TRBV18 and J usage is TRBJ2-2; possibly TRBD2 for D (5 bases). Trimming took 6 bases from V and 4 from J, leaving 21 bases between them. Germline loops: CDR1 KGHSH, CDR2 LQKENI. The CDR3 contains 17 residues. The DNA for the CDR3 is TGTGCCAGCTCGACCTTTCACGGGGTAAAGGCCACCGGGGAGCTGTTTTTT. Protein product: CASSTFHGVKATGELFF.

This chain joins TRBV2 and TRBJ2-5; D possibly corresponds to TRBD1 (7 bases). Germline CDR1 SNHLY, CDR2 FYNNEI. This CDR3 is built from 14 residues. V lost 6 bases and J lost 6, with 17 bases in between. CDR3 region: CASRGGGGQQTQYF. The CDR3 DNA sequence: TGTGCCAGCAGAGGAGGAGGGGGCCAGCAGACCCAGTACTTC.

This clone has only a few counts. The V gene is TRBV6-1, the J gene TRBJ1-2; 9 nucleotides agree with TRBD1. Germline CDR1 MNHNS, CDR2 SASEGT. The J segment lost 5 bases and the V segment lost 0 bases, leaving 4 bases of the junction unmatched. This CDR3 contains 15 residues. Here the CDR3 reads CASSEAMGQGYGYTF. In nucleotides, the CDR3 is TGTGCCAGCAGTGAAGCGATGGGACAGGGTTATGGCTACACCTTC.

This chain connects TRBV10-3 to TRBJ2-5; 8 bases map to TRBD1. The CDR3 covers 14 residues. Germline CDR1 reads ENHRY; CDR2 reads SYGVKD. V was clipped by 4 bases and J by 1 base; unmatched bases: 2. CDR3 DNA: TGTGCCATCAGTGTAACAGGGGGCCAAGAGACCCAGTACTTC. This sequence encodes CAISVTGGQETQYF.

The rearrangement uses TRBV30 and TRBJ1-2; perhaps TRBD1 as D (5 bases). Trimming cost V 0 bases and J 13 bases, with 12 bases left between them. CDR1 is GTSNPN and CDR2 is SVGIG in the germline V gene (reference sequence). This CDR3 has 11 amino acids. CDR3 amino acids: CAWSVGVGGTF. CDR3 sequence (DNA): TGTGCCTGGAGTGTAGGGGTAGGTGGCACCTTC.

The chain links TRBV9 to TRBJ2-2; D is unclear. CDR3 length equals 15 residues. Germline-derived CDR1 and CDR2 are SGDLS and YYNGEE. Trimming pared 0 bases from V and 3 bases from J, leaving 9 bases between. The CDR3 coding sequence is TGTGCCAGCAGCGTAGAATGGCTCTACACCGGGGAGCTGTTTTTT. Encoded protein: CASSVEWLYTGELFF.

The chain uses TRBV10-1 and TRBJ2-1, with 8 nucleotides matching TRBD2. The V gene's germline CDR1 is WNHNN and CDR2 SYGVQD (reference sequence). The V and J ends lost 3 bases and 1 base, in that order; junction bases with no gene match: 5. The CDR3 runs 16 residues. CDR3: CASSESSGGSYNEQFF. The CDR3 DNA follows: TGCGCCAGCAGTGAATCAAGCGGGGGATCCTACAATGAGCAGTTCTTC.

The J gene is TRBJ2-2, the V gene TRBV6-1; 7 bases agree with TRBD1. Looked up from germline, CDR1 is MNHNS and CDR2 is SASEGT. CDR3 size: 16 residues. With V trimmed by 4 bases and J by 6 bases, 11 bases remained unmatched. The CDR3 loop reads CASSVTAGTVAGELFF. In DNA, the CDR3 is TGTGCCAGCAGTGTGACCGCCGGGACAGTTGCCGGGGAGCTGTTTTTT.

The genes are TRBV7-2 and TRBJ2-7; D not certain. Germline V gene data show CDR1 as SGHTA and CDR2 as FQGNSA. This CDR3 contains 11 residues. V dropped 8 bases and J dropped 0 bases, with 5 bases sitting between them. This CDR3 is CASSFSYEQYF. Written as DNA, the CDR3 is TGTGCCAGCTCCTTCTCCTACGAGCAGTACTTC.

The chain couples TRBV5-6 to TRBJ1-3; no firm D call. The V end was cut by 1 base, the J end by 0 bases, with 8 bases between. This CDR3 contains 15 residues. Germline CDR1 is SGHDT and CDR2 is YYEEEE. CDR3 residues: CASSLRSLSGNTIYF. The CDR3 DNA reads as TGTGCCAGCAGCTTGCGGAGCCTCTCTGGAAACACCATATATTTT.

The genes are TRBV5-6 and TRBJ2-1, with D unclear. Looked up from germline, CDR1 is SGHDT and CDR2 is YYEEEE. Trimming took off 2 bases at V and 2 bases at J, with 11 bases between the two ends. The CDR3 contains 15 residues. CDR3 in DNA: TGTGCCAGCAGCTTAAAATTGTCTACCTACAATGAGCAGTTCTTC. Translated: CASSLKLSTYNEQFF.

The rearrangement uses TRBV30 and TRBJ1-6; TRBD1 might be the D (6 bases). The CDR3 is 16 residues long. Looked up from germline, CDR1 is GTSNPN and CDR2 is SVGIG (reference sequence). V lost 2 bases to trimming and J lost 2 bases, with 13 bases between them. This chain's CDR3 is CAWSSGVVTYNSPLHF. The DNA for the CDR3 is TGTGCCTGGAGTTCAGGGGTTGTCACCTATAATTCACCCCTCCACTTT.

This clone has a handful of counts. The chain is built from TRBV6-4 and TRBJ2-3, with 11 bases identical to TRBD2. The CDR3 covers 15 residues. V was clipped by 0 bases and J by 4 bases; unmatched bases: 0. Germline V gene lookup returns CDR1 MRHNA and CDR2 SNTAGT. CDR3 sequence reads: CASSDSSGGADTQYF. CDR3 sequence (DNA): TGTGCCAGCAGTGACTCTAGCGGGGGGGCAGATACGCAGTATTTT.

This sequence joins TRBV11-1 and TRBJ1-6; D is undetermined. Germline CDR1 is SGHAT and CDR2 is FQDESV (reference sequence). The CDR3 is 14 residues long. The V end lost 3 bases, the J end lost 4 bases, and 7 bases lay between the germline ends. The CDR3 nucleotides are TGTGCCAGCAGCTTTGGGGAGTATAATTCACCCCTCCACTTT. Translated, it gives CASSFGEYNSPLHF.

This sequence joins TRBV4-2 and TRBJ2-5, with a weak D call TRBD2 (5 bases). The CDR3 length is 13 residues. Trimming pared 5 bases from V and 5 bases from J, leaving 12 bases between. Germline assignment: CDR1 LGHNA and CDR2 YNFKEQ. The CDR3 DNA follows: TGTGCCAGCAGCTATGGACTGACGGAGACCCAGTACTTC. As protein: CASSYGLTETQYF.

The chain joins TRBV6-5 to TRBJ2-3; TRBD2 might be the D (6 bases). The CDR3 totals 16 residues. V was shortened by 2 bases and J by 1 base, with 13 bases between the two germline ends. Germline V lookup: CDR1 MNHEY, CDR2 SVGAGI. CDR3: CASSYTGVWGTDTQYF. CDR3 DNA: TGTGCCAGCAGTTACACGGGGGTTTGGGGCACAGATACGCAGTATTTT.

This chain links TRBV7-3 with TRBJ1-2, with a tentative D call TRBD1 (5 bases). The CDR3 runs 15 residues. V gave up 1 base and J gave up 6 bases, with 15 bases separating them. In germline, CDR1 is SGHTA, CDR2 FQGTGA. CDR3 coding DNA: TGTGCCAGCAGCTTAAATGGGGCTCGAGGCAATGGCTACACCTTC. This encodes CASSLNGARGNGYTF.

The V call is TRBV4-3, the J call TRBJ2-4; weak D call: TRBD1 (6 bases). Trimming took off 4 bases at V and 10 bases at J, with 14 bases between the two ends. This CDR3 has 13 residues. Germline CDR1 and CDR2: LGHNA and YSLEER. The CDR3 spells CASSPSRGVIQYF. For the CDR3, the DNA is TGCGCCAGCAGCCCTTCCAGGGGAGTGATTCAGTACTTC.

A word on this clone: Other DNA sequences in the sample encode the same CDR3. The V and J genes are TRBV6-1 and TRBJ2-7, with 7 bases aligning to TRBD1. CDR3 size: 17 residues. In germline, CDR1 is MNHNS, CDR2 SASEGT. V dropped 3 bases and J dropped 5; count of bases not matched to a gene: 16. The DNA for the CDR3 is TGTGCCAGCAGTGATATCTCTGAGGGGGCGATGACCAACGAGCAGTACTTC. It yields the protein CASSDISEGAMTNEQYF.

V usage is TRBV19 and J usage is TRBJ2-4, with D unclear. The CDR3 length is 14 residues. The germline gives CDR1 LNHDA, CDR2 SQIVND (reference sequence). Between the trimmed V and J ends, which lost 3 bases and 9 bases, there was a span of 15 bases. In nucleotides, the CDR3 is TGTGCCAGTAGTATTACTTTATTTTCGGGCATTCAGTACTTC. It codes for CASSITLFSGIQYF.